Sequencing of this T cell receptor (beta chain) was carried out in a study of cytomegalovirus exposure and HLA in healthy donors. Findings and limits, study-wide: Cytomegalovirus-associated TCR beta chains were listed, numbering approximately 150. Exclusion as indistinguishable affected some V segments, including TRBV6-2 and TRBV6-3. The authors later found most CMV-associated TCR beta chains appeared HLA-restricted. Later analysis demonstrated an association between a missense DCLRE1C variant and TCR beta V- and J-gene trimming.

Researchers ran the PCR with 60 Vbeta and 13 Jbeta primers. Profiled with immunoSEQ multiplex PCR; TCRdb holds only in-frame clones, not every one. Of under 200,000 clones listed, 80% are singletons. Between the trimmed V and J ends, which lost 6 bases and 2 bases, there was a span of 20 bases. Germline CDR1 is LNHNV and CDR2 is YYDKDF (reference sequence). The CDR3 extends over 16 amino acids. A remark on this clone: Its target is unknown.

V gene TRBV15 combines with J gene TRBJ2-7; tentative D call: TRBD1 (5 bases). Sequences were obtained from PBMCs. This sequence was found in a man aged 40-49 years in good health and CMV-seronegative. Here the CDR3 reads CATRTPPTDTTYEQYF. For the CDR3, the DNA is TGTGCCACCAGAACCCCCCCGACAGATACGACCTACGAGCAGTACTTC.